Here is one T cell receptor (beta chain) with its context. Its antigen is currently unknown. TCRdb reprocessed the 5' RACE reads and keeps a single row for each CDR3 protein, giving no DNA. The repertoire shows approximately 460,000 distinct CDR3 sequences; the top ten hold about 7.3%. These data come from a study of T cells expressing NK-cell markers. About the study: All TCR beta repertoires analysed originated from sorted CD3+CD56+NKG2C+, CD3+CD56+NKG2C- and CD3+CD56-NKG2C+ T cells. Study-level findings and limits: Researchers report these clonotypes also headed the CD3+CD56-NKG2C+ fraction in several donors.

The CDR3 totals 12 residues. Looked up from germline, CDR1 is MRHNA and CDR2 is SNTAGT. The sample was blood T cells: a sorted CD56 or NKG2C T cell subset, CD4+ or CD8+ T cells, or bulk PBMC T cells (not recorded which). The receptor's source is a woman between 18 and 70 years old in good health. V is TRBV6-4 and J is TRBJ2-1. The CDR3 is CASSDSSNEQFF.